These T cell receptor beta chains were read from a single sample in a study of control samples from healthy donors and cancer patients. Some clones are missing from TCRdb's copy, which holds only in-frame ones; the method was immunoSEQ multiplex PCR. This table has 150,000 or so clones, around 90% appearing once. Sequenced material: blood. These receptors all stem from a young man in good health. CDR3s include the opening cysteine and the closing phenylalanine or tryptophan. Each record gives: V gene, clone size, J gene, CDR3 protein. Clone size is shown for a subset of rows, as once, few, many or a class of expanded clone.

V: TRBV5-1
size: .
J: TRBJ1-1
CDR3: CASSQPQGLNTEAFF

V: TRBV9
size: .
J: TRBJ1-6
CDR3: CASSVGQATPLHF

V: TRBV6-5
size: .
J: TRBJ1-4
CDR3: CASSSLGFNEKLFF

V: TRBV4-1
size: once
J: TRBJ1-1
CDR3: CASSALPTEAFF

V: TRBV2
size: .
J: TRBJ2-7
CDR3: CASRGDGAYEQYF

V: TRBV6-1
size: once
J: TRBJ2-5
CDR3: CASSEERIKYQETQYF

V: TRBV5-6
size: .
J: TRBJ2-7
CDR3: CASSLGDRDSYEQYF

V: TRBV11-3
size: .
J: TRBJ2-7
CDR3: CASSPGQGARYEQYF

V: TRBV5-1
size: .
J: TRBJ2-2
CDR3: CASEAGENTGELFF

V: TRBV6-6
size: .
J: TRBJ2-7
CDR3: CASRYAGSPDYEQYF

V: TRBV4-2
size: .
J: TRBJ1-3
CDR3: CASSQGTGGYGNTIYF

V: TRBV4-3
size: .
J: TRBJ2-1
CDR3: CASSRLGQGAHNEQFF

V: TRBV10-3
size: .
J: TRBJ2-7
CDR3: CAITSGGASDEQYF

V: TRBV6-5
size: once
J: TRBJ1-2
CDR3: CASRGQGPYYGYTF

V: TRBV9
size: .
J: TRBJ2-1
CDR3: CASSGPGQGAEQFF

V: TRBV5-1
size: .
J: TRBJ1-5
CDR3: CASSLGQVGQPQHF

V: TRBV30
size: .
J: TRBJ1-4
CDR3: CAWIDTTNEKLFF

V: TRBV6-6
size: .
J: TRBJ1-1
CDR3: CASRERSSGNAEAFF

V: TRBV7-2
size: .
J: TRBJ2-2
CDR3: CASSLGQGAGELFF

V: TRBV29-1
size: .
J: TRBJ1-1
CDR3: CSDRTGPEAFF

V: TRBV14
size: .
J: TRBJ1-3
CDR3: CASSQAGGLRGNTIYF

V: TRBV12-3/TRBV12-4
size: .
J: TRBJ1-1
CDR3: CASAGGGTEAFF

V: TRBV3-1/TRBV3-2
size: .
J: TRBJ2-2
CDR3: CASHRSSDRGFGELFF

V: TRBV5-6
size: .
J: TRBJ1-2
CDR3: CASSFDYGYTF

V: TRBV28
size: .
J: TRBJ2-7
CDR3: CASSFQGMEKTYEQYF

V: TRBV3-1/TRBV3-2
size: .
J: TRBJ1-1
CDR3: CASSQEGYPTEAFF

V: TRBV7-9
size: .
J: TRBJ2-1
CDR3: CASSLTSGGPDEQFF

V: TRBV6-2/TRBV6-3
size: .
J: TRBJ1-3
CDR3: CASSDGTRAGNTIYF

V: TRBV2
size: once
J: TRBJ1-5
CDR3: CASEATGPNQPQHF